The clone carrying this TCR beta chain was seen ten or more times. Germline and junction disagree at one end, which may indicate a read error. This sample was included in a study of regulatory T cells in long-lasting Graves disease. Arm-PCR of CDR3 regions and iRepertoire HTBI primers were the basis on which TCR beta libraries were built. One entry per CDR3 protein results from TCRdb running MiXCR on the multiplex PCR reads. This sample yields 500,000 to 800,000 distinct CDR3 sequences, of which 25% to 35% are seen a single time; around 42% belongs to the top ten. Time point specified: persistent/refractory GD, antithyroid drugs over 5 years with positive TRAb. PBMCs provided the RNA from which the TCR library was made. The CDR3 has 12 amino acids.

The rearrangement links TRBV12-3 or TRBV12-4 to TRBJ1-5; D not certain. This specimen consisted of peripheral blood mononuclear cells (PBMCs), obtained when the disease was refractory, from a patient treated with antithyroid drugs. This receptor was obtained from a female donor with Graves disease. This CDR3 reads CASSLGGQPQHF. The DNA of the CDR3 is TGTGCCAGCAGCTTAGGAGGTCAGCCCCAGCATTTT.